The 12 T cell receptor beta chains presented below share a single source sample, sequenced in a study of neurological immune-mediated disorders (dated by TCRdb to the late 2010s). Libraries were constructed by 5' RACE. The instrument was an Illumina HiSeq 2500. TCRdb reworked the public reads: Q25 trimming with fastp, MiXCR clone assembly, productive beta chains retained. Each CDR3 protein appears once, grouped with its most common genes and DNA. This sample comprises approximately 44,000 distinct CDR3 sequences, less than 6% of them detected only once. Less than 1.5% of the sample is taken by the ten largest. The sequenced sample was CD4+ T cells from blood. The receptors were sampled from a young woman with multiple sclerosis.

This clonotype was observed at least ten times. J is TRBJ1-2 and V is TRBV6-5, with 11 bases lining up with TRBD1. V dropped 7 bases and J dropped 7; count of bases not matched to a gene: 8. Germline V gene lookup returns CDR1 MNHEY and CDR2 SVGAGI. The CDR3 runs 14 residues. The CDR3 DNA reads TGTGCCAGCAACCAACGGACAGGGGGCTTTGGCTACACCTTC. Encoded protein: CASNQRTGGFGYTF.

At least ten counts were recorded for this clonotype. The chain joins TRBV5-5 to TRBJ2-4; the D is unclear. CDR3 length: 15 amino acids. V shed 1 base and J shed 4 bases, with 12 bases lying between them. Germline loops: CDR1 SGHKS, CDR2 YYEKEE (reference sequence). The CDR3 DNA reads as TGTGCCAGCAGCTTGACTCCGACGGCGAAAAACATTCAGTACTTC. It translates to CASSLTPTAKNIQYF. The full variable domain, rest sourced from reference TRBV5-5 and TRBJ2-4, is DAGVTQSPTHLIKTRGQQVTLRCSPISGHKSVSWYQQVLGQGPQFIFQYYEKEERGRGNFPDRFSARQFPNYSSELNVNALLLGDSALYLCASSLTPTAKNIQYFGAGTRLSVL.

This clonotype was found many times. This sequence joins TRBV20-1 and TRBJ2-1; 10 bases fit TRBD1. V shed 2 bases, J shed 6 bases, and the junction held 7 bases outside the gene matches. This CDR3 contains 15 residues. Per the germline V gene, CDR1 is DFQATT and CDR2 is SNEGSKA (reference sequence). CDR3 coding DNA: TGCAGTGCTAGAAGAGCGACAGGGGGCCTCAATGAGCAGTTCTTC. Translation: CSARRATGGLNEQFF.

DNA of the CDR3: TGTGCCAGCAGCTTAACCGTGACAGATGAAAAACTGTTTTTT. Encoded protein: CASSLTVTDEKLFF. The chain couples TRBV7-8 to TRBJ1-4; D is possibly TRBD1 (5 bases). Germline values: CDR1 SGHVS, CDR2 FQNEAQ. The CDR3 sequence is 14 residues long. Trimming took off 2 bases at V and 6 bases at J, with 10 bases between the two ends.

There are many counts of this clonotype. The V and J genes are TRBV27 and TRBJ2-3; either TRBD1 or TRBD2 may fit D (6 bases each). V lost 6 bases, J lost 1 base, and 17 bases lay in between. Germline values: CDR1 MNHEY, CDR2 SMNVEV (reference sequence). The CDR3 length is 16 residues. CDR3 sequence (DNA): TGTGCCAGCAGATTGGGATCGGGGGCACGCACAGATACGCAGTATTTT. Amino acids: CASRLGSGARTDTQYF.

Many counts were recorded for this clonotype. This chain joins TRBV20-1 and TRBJ2-1; 16 bases are a match to TRBD2. Per the germline V gene, CDR1 is DFQATT and CDR2 is SNEGSKA (reference sequence). The junction had 5 bases not matched to a gene; V was cut back by 6 bases and J by 0 bases. CDR3 size: 17 residues. For the CDR3, the DNA is TGCAGTGCCCGGGGACTAGCGGGAGGGTACTCCTACAATGAGCAGTTCTTC. It specifies CSARGLAGGYSYNEQFF.

This clonotype was seen at least ten times. This rearrangement joins TRBV5-1 to TRBJ2-1; 7 nucleotides line up with TRBD1. Unmatched junction bases numbered 8, after V lost 4 bases and J lost 4 bases. This CDR3 has 15 residues. The germline V gene has CDR1 SGHRS and CDR2 YFSETQ. CDR3 in DNA: TGCGCCAGCAGCCTAAGGGACAGAGATTACAATGAGCAGTTCTTC. Translation gives CASSLRDRDYNEQFF.

This clonotype was observed many times. The chain recombines TRBV14 with TRBJ1-2; D gene ambiguous. Trimming removed 5 bases at V and 7 bases at J, with 14 bases between. CDR1 SGHDN and CDR2 FVKESK come from the germline V gene. The CDR3 loop spans 13 amino acids. This CDR3 reads CASSSQTSGGYTF. The CDR3 bases are TGTGCCAGCAGCTCGCAGACCTCCGGTGGCTACACCTTC.

This clonotype has ten or more counts. The rearrangement joins TRBV7-9 to TRBJ2-3; 9 nucleotides agree with TRBD2. The V gene end was trimmed by 6 bases and the J gene end by 6 bases; junction bases not matched to a gene: 10. CDR3 length: 15 amino acids. Looked up from germline, CDR1 is SEHNR and CDR2 is FQNEAQ (reference sequence). The CDR3 region is CASSTSGLAADTQYF. The DNA for the CDR3 is TGTGCCAGCAGTACCTCGGGACTAGCAGCTGATACGCAGTATTTT.

This clonotype occurred many times. The chain recombines TRBV15 with TRBJ1-4; maybe TRBD1 (6 bases). The CDR3 spans 15 residues. V shed 1 base and J shed 5 bases, with 11 bases lying between them. Germline CDR1 LNHNV, CDR2 YYDKDF (reference sequence). CDR3 coding DNA: TGTGCCACCAGCAGAGGGGGGCCGATAAATGAAAAACTGTTTTTT. The encoded protein is CATSRGGPINEKLFF.

There are many counts of this clonotype. J is TRBJ1-2 and V is TRBV4-2; D is ambiguous. Germline V lookup: CDR1 LGHNA, CDR2 YNFKEQ. The CDR3 totals 15 residues. V lost 4 bases, J lost 8 bases, and 20 bases lay in between. CDR3 DNA sequence: TGTGCCAGCAGCCGACCCGGGTTATTGGCTGCGGGCTACACCTTC. Amino acids: CASSRPGLLAAGYTF.

In its sample, this clonotype was seen many times. The gene calls are TRBV5-4 and TRBJ2-3; D ambiguous. This CDR3 region has 16 residues. V shed 4 bases and J shed 0 bases, with 15 bases lying between them. From germline, CDR1 is SGHNT and CDR2 YYREEE (reference sequence). CDR3: CASSRRISLSTDTQYF. In DNA form, the CDR3 reads TGTGCCAGCAGCCGACGAATCTCCCTAAGCACAGATACGCAGTATTTT.